The sequence of this T cell receptor beta chain was determined in a study of T cell repertoires in cytomegalovirus infection. Study background: A matching HLA type, together with CMV infection, was signaled by public TCR beta signatures.

The CDR3 has 15 residues. CDR1 and CDR2 (germline): LNHDA, SQIVND (reference sequence). V was pared by 5 bases and J by 8 bases, with 6 bases of the junction left unmatched. As regards this clonotype: Its antigen remains unknown.

Study results and limitations: CMV-specific TCR beta clonotypes restricted by HLA-C were the ones dominating the ex vivo response. Identification of carriers of CMV plus the relevant HLA was achieved through cumulative public TCR beta family frequency.

Via MiXCR, TCRdb re-called the reads, giving one row per CDR3 protein. The table lists approximately 500,000 distinct CDR3 sequences, about a quarter of them singletons. This TCR came from a human donor in good health (CMV status not recorded). Some clones in this sample may be carry-over from other donors' samples. The material sequenced was PBMCs. The chain uses TRBV19 and TRBJ1-6, with 10 bases aligning to TRBD1. The CDR3 loop reads CASSRPGQGDSPLHF. CDR3 nucleotide sequence: TGTGCCAGTAGTCGCCCAGGACAGGGGGATTCACCCCTCCACTTT.